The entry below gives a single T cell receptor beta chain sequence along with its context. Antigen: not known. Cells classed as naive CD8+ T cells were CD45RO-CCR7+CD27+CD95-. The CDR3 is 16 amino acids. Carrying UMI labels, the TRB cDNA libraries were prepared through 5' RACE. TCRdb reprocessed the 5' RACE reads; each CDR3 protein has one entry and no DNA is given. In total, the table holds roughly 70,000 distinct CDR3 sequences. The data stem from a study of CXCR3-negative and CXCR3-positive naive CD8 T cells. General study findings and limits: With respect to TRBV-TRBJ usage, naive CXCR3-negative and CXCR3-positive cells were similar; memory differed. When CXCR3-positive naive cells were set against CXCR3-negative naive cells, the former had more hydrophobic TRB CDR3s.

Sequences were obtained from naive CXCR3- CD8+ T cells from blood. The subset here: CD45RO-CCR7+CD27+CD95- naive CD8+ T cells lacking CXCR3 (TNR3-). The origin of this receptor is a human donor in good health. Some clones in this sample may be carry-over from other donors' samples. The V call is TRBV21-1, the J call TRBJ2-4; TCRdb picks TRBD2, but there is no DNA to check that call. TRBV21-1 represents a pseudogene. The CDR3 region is CASSKAPAGGKNIQYF.